The sequence of this T cell receptor beta chain was determined in a study of T cell responses to AZD1222 COVID-19 vaccine (dated by TCRdb to the early 2020s). For the wider study: TCR sequencing covered more than 230 trial participants: 207 given two doses of AZD1222 and approximately 26 given two doses of MenACWY control vaccine. Enrollment into the trials was organized by age into subgroups of 18-55, 56-69 and 70-plus years, and those subgroups contained roughly 150, 30 and 60 TCR-sequenced participants, respectively.

A word on this clone: No antigen is known for it. No base quality information exists; no much larger clone differs at one position.

V loses 3 bases of germline sequence and J loses 3 bases, and the interval between the two ends is 15 bases. The germline V gene encodes CDR1 LNHDA and CDR2 SQIVND (reference sequence). The CDR3, cysteine through phenylalanine, is 15 amino acids long. Just the 45-base CDR3 DNA is kept, in frame starting at base 1. What this sample's time point label stands for: baseline before first vaccination. What this sample's treatment or condition label stands for: meningococcal conjugate vaccine given as trial control. Vaccinee samples were obtained from the UK trials COV001 and COV002, which included a single-blind randomized controlled phase 2/3 trial of AZD1222 (ChAdOx1 nCoV-19) in healthy adults. For TCRbeta chain sequencing, PBMC samples from trial participants were taken at day 0 and at day 28 after the second dose. The CDR3 regions of human TCRbeta chains were subjected to immunosequencing. The authors' analysis ran thus. Repertoire TCRs were matched against a reference library of SARS-CoV-2-specific TCRs generated with the MIRA antigen-specificity platform. Breadth was defined as the fraction of unique TCRs that were SARS-CoV-2-associated. Depth was defined as the fraction of total T cells that were SARS-CoV-2-associated. Using the MIRA data, each spike-specific TCR was mapped to the spike region that the TCR reacts to and placed in a CD4 or CD8 class. Log10-transformed breadth and depth values were compared by one-way ANOVA with Sidak's multiple comparisons tests. TCRdb mirrors the immuneACCESS table, restricted to in-frame sequences. Some clones are absent from its copies; in checked studies, under half trace to an unresolved V gene, and the reason for the others is unknown. V, J and clone size reflect that table, while D and trimming were determined from the DNA. The sample records under 85,000 clones, roughly 90% of which are singletons. Around 5.1% of the sample is in the top ten clones.

Broad study findings and their caveats: Participants were mostly white British and included more females than males, and it was suggested by the authors that clonal diversity may have been underestimated. The vaccine-associated CD4 TCRs covered the entire spike protein, and the dominant responses fell in regions 160-218 and 743-854. In the small 56-69-year group, the increase in depth fell short of significance, most likely because of low power. Epitopes outside the regions mutated in the B.1.351 and B.1.1.7 variants were reportedly recognized by nearly half of the unique spike-specific TCRs. After two AZD1222 doses, both the breadth and the depth of spike-specific TCRs were significantly higher than at day 0 and than in MenACWY recipients. Because no day 14 peak-response samples were available, repertoires were characterized only after the peak T cell response. Conclusions about previously exposed vaccinees were limited because only 5 or 6 AZD1222 recipients were SARS-CoV-2 seropositive at baseline.

The chain was built from TRBV19 and TRBJ2-7; the D gene is perhaps TRBD2, from 5 matching bases. The sequence derives from an adult in good health. This specimen was peripheral blood, taken on day 0 of MenACWY control vaccination. The CDR3 sequence is CASSMVFTGFYEQYF. The sequence in DNA is TGTGCCAGTAGTATGGTATTCACGGGGTTCTACGAGCAGTACTTC.